Presented here are 12 T cell receptor beta chains from one specimen sequenced in a study of cytomegalovirus exposure and HLA in healthy donors. The data were produced by immunoSEQ multiplex PCR, yet TCRdb's version contains in-frame clones alone and is incomplete. This table holds over 120,000 clones, less than 95% found once. Sample: PBMCs. All receptors come from a man between 18 and 29 years old in good health and CMV-seropositive.

The rearrangement joins TRBV5-1 to TRBJ2-5; 7 bases align to TRBD2. The CDR3 runs to 16 residues. Germline V gives CDR1 SGHRS, CDR2 YFSETQ. V lost 4 bases, J lost 1 base, and 10 bases stayed unmatched. CDR3 nucleotide sequence: TGCGCCAGCAGCGGAGGGAGGGCCACGTTCCAAGAGACCCAGTACTTC. Amino acids: CASSGGRATFQETQYF.

This chain links TRBV2 with TRBJ2-1, with D tentatively TRBD2 (6 bases). CDR1 and CDR2 (germline): SNHLY, FYNNEI. V dropped 6 bases and J dropped 10 bases, with 13 bases sitting between them. The CDR3 sequence is 12 residues long. In nucleotides, the CDR3 is TGTGCCAGCAGCGTTTATCGGGAGGAGCAGTTCTTC. Encoded protein: CASSVYREEQFF.

Comments on this clone: The same CDR3 can be traced to other DNA sequences in this sample. The V gene is TRBV28, the J gene TRBJ1-5, with a tentative D call TRBD1 (6 bases). V lost 3 bases to trimming and J lost 2 bases, with 11 bases between them. The CDR3 runs 15 residues. Germline V gene lookup returns CDR1 MDHEN and CDR2 SYDVKM. CDR3 nucleotide sequence: TGTGCCAGCAGTTTGGGCAGGGGAGGCAATCAGCCCCAGCATTTT. This gives the protein CASSLGRGGNQPQHF. Filled out from reference TRBV28 and TRBJ1-5, the complete variable domain reads DVKVTQSSRYLVKRTGEKVFLECVQDMDHENMFWYRQDPGLGLRLIYFSYDVKMKEKGDIPEGYSVSREKKERFSLILESASTNQTSMYLCASSLGRGGNQPQHFGDGTRLSIL.

The V gene is TRBV10-2, the J gene TRBJ2-6, with D unresolved. Per the germline V gene, CDR1 is WSHSY and CDR2 is SAAADI. V lost 8 bases and J 0 bases, leaving 8 bases between the germline ends. The CDR3 length is 14 residues. The CDR3 nucleotides are TGCGCCAGCCGTAGTGTCTCTGGGGCCAACGTCCTGACTTTC. It specifies CASRSVSGANVLTF.

The chain combines TRBV6-1 with TRBJ2-1, with TRBD2 matching over 10 bases. The trim removed 7 bases at V and 7 bases at J, leaving 7 bases unmatched. The CDR3 covers 14 residues. Germline V gene lookup returns CDR1 MNHNS and CDR2 SASEGT. CDR3 DNA: TGTGCCAGCAAAAGCGGGAGGGCGGGGAATGAGCAGTTCTTC. This translates into CASKSGRAGNEQFF.

This chain joins TRBV5-1 and TRBJ2-3, with TRBD2 matching 13 bases. V trimming: 3 bases; J trimming: 2 bases; junction bases outside the gene matches: 6. Germline lookup yields CDR1 SGHRS and CDR2 YFSETQ. The CDR3 totals 17 residues. CDR3 protein: CASSWGLAGIDTDTQYF. For the CDR3, the DNA is TGCGCCAGCAGCTGGGGACTAGCGGGGATTGACACAGATACGCAGTATTTT. Combining the CDR3 with reference TRBV5-1 and TRBJ2-3 gives the whole variable domain KAGVTQTPRYLIKTRGQQVTLSCSPISGHRSVSWYQQTPGQGLQFLFEYFSETQRNKGNFPGRFSGRQFSNSRSEMNVSTLELGDSALYLCASSWGLAGIDTDTQYFGPGTRLTVL.

This chain uses TRBV28 with TRBJ2-7, with TRBD2 matching over 11 bases. The V gene end was trimmed by 5 bases and the J gene end by 4 bases; junction bases not matched to a gene: 10. Germline V gene data show CDR1 as MDHEN and CDR2 as SYDVKM. This CDR3 spans 16 amino acids. CDR3 residues: CASSPAGTSGPYEQYF. CDR3 DNA: TGTGCCAGCAGTCCCGCCGGGACTAGCGGACCTTACGAGCAGTACTTC. Looking up the rest from reference TRBV28 and TRBJ2-7 gives the full variable domain: DVKVTQSSRYLVKRTGEKVFLECVQDMDHENMFWYRQDPGLGLRLIYFSYDVKMKEKGDIPEGYSVSREKKERFSLILESASTNQTSMYLCASSPAGTSGPYEQYFGPGTRLTVT.

V is TRBV19 and J is TRBJ2-2; 8 positions match TRBD1. The V gene's germline CDR1 is LNHDA and CDR2 SQIVND (reference sequence). The CDR3 is made up of 16 amino acids. V lost 5 bases and J lost 0; bases outside the gene matches: 5. The CDR3 nucleotides read TGTGCCAGTAGTCCCCAGGGGGCCGCGAACACCGGGGAGCTGTTTTTT. Translated: CASSPQGAANTGELFF.

This rearrangement joins TRBV10-3 to TRBJ1-2; 12 bases map to TRBD1. The CDR3 consists of 13 residues. Germline V lookup: CDR1 ENHRY, CDR2 SYGVKD. The ends lost 10 bases at V and 8 bases at J; junction bases unmatched: 8. The CDR3 DNA reads TGTGCCAGTGCCGGGACAGGGGGCGAAGGCTACACCTTC. This encodes CASAGTGGEGYTF.

This chain uses TRBV2 with TRBJ2-5; TRBD1 is a possible D gene (6 bases). V was clipped by 6 bases and J by 0 bases, with 11 bases between them. CDR3 length equals 14 residues. Germline CDR1 reads SNHLY; CDR2 reads FYNNEI. The CDR3 DNA sequence: TGTGCCAGCAGCACGGACAGCTACCAAGAGACCCAGTACTTC. This codes for CASSTDSYQETQYF.

The J gene is TRBJ1-4, the V gene TRBV28, with 7 bases fitting TRBD1. This CDR3 spans 14 amino acids. V lost 7 bases, J lost 8 bases, and 10 bases stayed unmatched. Germline loops: CDR1 MDHEN, CDR2 SYDVKM. The CDR3 protein is CASIEGTEGEKLFF. The CDR3 nucleotides read TGTGCCAGCATCGAAGGGACAGAGGGGGAAAAACTGTTTTTT.

V and J are TRBV28 and TRBJ1-1, with D perhaps TRBD1 (5 bases). V shed 2 bases and J shed 4 bases, with 14 bases lying between them. CDR3 length: 15 residues. Germline values: CDR1 MDHEN, CDR2 SYDVKM. Written as DNA, the CDR3 is TGTGCCAGCAGTTTACAACCCCGCGGGGCCACTGAAGCTTTCTTT. Its protein is CASSLQPRGATEAFF.